Following are 16 T cell receptor beta chains from one sample sequenced in a study of blood T cells in healthy people across ages (dated by TCRdb to the mid-2010s). Libraries were made using 5' RACE. The reads were generated on an Illumina HiSeq 2500. A second PCR of roughly 7 to 11 cycles was performed with a sample-barcoded 5' primer and a J-beta primer mix. TCRdb trimmed the raw reads at Q25, called clones with MiXCR and kept productive beta chains. A single entry per CDR3 protein holds the most common genes and DNA from its merged rows. In this sample the table shows 790,000 or so distinct CDR3 sequences, about 45% of which occur a single time. Of the sample, 15% to 20% falls within the top ten clones. The sequenced sample consisted of blood. All receptors derive from an elderly man in good health.

V and J are TRBV10-3 and TRBJ2-4, with 10 bases lining up with TRBD2. Germline CDR1 reads ENHRY; CDR2 reads SYGVKD. CDR3 length: 16 residues. The ends lost 0 bases at V and 13 bases at J; junction bases unmatched: 12. This CDR3 is CAISESIGTSDKEQYF. DNA of the CDR3: TGTGCCATCAGTGAGTCGATAGGGACTAGCGATAAGGAGCAGTACTTC.

There are a few counts of this clonotype. This chain links TRBV29-1 with TRBJ2-7, with TRBD1 identical over 11 bases. The V gene end was trimmed by 4 bases and the J gene end by 5 bases; junction bases not matched to a gene: 10. The germline CDR1 and CDR2 sequences are SQVTM and ANQGSEA. CDR3 size: 15 residues. Here the CDR3 reads CSVAVQGQGANEQYF. The DNA for the CDR3 is TGCAGCGTTGCCGTGCAAGGACAGGGGGCCAACGAGCAGTACTTC.

This clonotype appeared a single time. The chain recombines TRBV7-9 with TRBJ2-7; perhaps TRBD1 as D (5 bases). The CDR3 covers 12 residues. Trimming took off 8 bases at V and 3 bases at J, with 11 bases between the two ends. CDR1 is SEHNR, CDR2 FQNEAQ, per germline (reference sequence). The CDR3 sequence is CASGIGDYEQYF. In nucleotides, the CDR3 is TGTGCCAGCGGAATAGGGGACTACGAGCAGTACTTC.

This clonotype was recorded at least ten times. The rearrangement joins TRBV7-2 to TRBJ2-3; D is unclear. Per germline, CDR1 SGHTA and CDR2 FQGNSA. The CDR3 extends over 11 amino acids. With 8 bases removed from V and 2 bases from J, the gap between germline ends came to 5 bases. CDR3: CASGYTDTQYF. The DNA of the CDR3 is TGTGCCAGCGGCTACACAGATACGCAGTATTTT.

Of note for this clonotype: A single base separates this from a much larger clone, so it may be a read error. DNA of the CDR3: TGTGCCAGCAGCTCACACCGCCAGACAGGGGACTACAATGAGCAGTACTTC. Its translation is CASSSHRQTGDYNEQYF. This chain joins TRBV7-2 and TRBJ2-1; D may be TRBD1 (8 bases). The J call is doubtful: the DNA matches TRBJ2-7 better. The CDR3 is 17 residues long. Germline CDR1 is SGHTA and CDR2 is FQGNSA.

This rearrangement joins TRBV29-1 to TRBJ2-1; weak D call: TRBD2 (6 bases). Per the germline V gene, CDR1 is SQVTM and CDR2 is ANQGSEA. The V and J ends lost 7 bases and 9 bases respectively, with 19 bases between them. This CDR3 contains 13 residues. Here the CDR3 DNA reads TGCAGCGGCCGGGACTGGGGTTTGAGTGAGCAGTTCTTC. It codes for CSGRDWGLSEQFF.

This chain links TRBV4-2 with TRBJ1-5; 8 bases fit TRBD1. CDR1 and CDR2 (germline): LGHNA, YNFKEQ. With 1 base clipped from V and 5 bases from J, the junction kept 4 bases outside the gene matches. The CDR3 consists of 15 residues. CDR3 protein: CASSQGQGKYQPQHF. The CDR3 DNA reads as TGTGCCAGCAGCCAAGGACAGGGGAAATATCAGCCCCAGCATTTT.

The J gene is TRBJ2-3, the V gene TRBV5-1, with D possibly matching TRBD2 (6 bases). Trimming cost V 5 bases and J 2 bases, with 15 bases left between them. Germline CDR1 and CDR2: SGHRS and YFSETQ. The CDR3 length is 15 residues. CDR3 in DNA: TGCGCCAGCAGACTTGGTGGCGGGACCACAGATACGCAGTATTTT. Translating gives CASRLGGGTTDTQYF.

This chain uses TRBV10-3 with TRBJ1-5; D gene ambiguous. CDR1 and CDR2 (germline): ENHRY, SYGVKD. The CDR3 totals 13 residues. V lost 0 bases and J lost 9, with 9 bases in between. CDR3 coding DNA: TGTGCCATCAGTGAGTCGACTTCCAGGCCCCAGCATTTT. It translates to CAISESTSRPQHF.

The sample holds a few counts of this clonotype. The rearrangement uses TRBV7-3 and TRBJ2-1, with D possibly TRBD2 on 6 matching bases. The CDR3 length is 16 residues. The V and J ends lost 5 bases and 6 bases respectively, with 20 bases between them. CDR1 and CDR2 from the germline V gene are SGHTA and FQGTGA. The CDR3 DNA reads as TGTGCCAGCAGCCACCCCGGCGGGATGCAGGCCAATGAGCAGTTCTTC. Its translation: CASSHPGGMQANEQFF.

The chain carries TRBV20-1 and TRBJ1-2; maybe TRBD1 (6 bases). V lost 6 bases, J lost 7 bases, and 15 bases lay in between. Germline CDR1 and CDR2: DFQATT and SNEGSKA (reference sequence). The CDR3 is 12 amino acids. The CDR3, as DNA: TGCAGTGCCCTACCGGGGGGCAGTGGCTACACCTTC. Translating it yields CSALPGGSGYTF.

This chain links TRBV5-1 with TRBJ2-3; D is uncertain. The V end was cut by 1 base, the J end by 2 bases, with 14 bases between. Germline CDR1 reads SGHRS; CDR2 reads YFSETQ. This CDR3 has 16 amino acids. CDR3 region: CASSLSGRGFTDTQYF. For the CDR3, the DNA is TGCGCCAGCAGCTTGTCCGGCAGAGGATTCACAGATACGCAGTATTTT.

CDR3 residues: CASSLADRGSGYTF. The CDR3 region has the DNA TGTGCCAGCAGCTTAGCGGACAGGGGTTCTGGCTACACCTTC. The chain recombines TRBV7-6 with TRBJ1-2, with TRBD1 matching 9 bases. The length of the CDR3 is 14 residues. Germline V gene data show CDR1 as SGHVS and CDR2 as FNYEAQ. Unmatched junction bases numbered 3, after V lost 0 bases and J lost 7 bases.

This sequence joins TRBV28 and TRBJ1-6; D call uncertain. Per the germline V gene, CDR1 is MDHEN and CDR2 is SYDVKM. This CDR3 region has 14 residues. Trimming removed 6 bases from V and 10 bases from J, with 16 bases in between. The CDR3 bases are TGTGCCAGCAGCCTTGGACCGTCATTATCACCCCTCCACTTT. Its translation: CASSLGPSLSPLHF.

The V and J genes are TRBV27 and TRBJ2-3; 7 bases map to TRBD1. The V segment lost 5 bases and the J segment 7 bases; nucleotides outside the gene matches: 9. The CDR3 runs to 14 residues. Germline V gives CDR1 MNHEY, CDR2 SMNVEV (reference sequence). The CDR3 nucleotides read TGTGCCAGCAGTGAACAGGGGATCCCTCATACGCAGTATTTT. This codes for CASSEQGIPHTQYF.

This clonotype was seen a handful of times. The rearrangement joins TRBV5-1 to TRBJ2-4; D is uncertain. Trimming removed 0 bases at V and 9 bases at J, with 4 bases between. CDR1 and CDR2 (germline): SGHRS, YFSETQ. The length of the CDR3 is 11 residues. CDR3 sequence: CASSLEGIQYF. The CDR3 DNA reads as TGCGCCAGCAGCTTGGAAGGCATTCAGTACTTC.